This TCR beta chain emerged from a study of T cells after posttransplantation cyclophosphamide. Treatment was busulfan-fludarabine conditioning, a marrow graft, and cyclophosphamide on days +3 and +4. Data came from immunoSEQ multiplex PCR; TCRdb stores just in-frame clones and leaves some out. The table includes roughly 20,000 clones, under 80% detected once. The CDR3 loop spans 13 amino acids. With 5 bases clipped from V and 4 bases from J, the junction kept 4 bases outside the gene matches. Germline CDR1 reads SNHLY; CDR2 reads FYNNEI. The study, taken as a whole, reports: Skin or GI-infiltrating T cells shared few TRB sequences with blood.

With respect to this clone: Its antigen is as yet unknown.

This TCR came from a male patient between 25 and 39 years old who received an allogeneic stem cell transplant from a related donor, was CMV-positive, and had acute GVHD only. These T cells may partly come from the graft donor. The V gene is TRBV2, the J gene TRBJ2-5; TRBD1 agrees at 7 bases. The sample was PBMCs, taken after an allogeneic stem cell transplant with post-transplant cyclophosphamide. Here the CDR3 reads CASSPRTGETQYF. In DNA, the CDR3 is TGTGCCAGCAGTCCGCGGACAGGAGAGACCCAGTACTTC.